These 7 T cell receptor beta chains originate from one sample sequenced in a study of T cells after yellow fever vaccination. TCRdb redid the calling of the 5' RACE reads with MiXCR, one entry per CDR3 protein. The sample yields hundreds of thousands of distinct CDR3 sequences, about 6.2% seen once. The sequencing used PBMCs, collected 5 days after the yellow fever booster vaccination. The receptors stem from a man aged 25-45 years who received the YFV17D yellow fever vaccine.

The genes are TRBV7-2 and TRBJ1-2, with D maybe TRBD1 (5 bases). CDR3 size: 15 residues. CDR1 and CDR2 (germline): SGHTA, FQGNSA. V shed 1 base and J shed 4 bases, with 13 bases lying between them. The CDR3 reads CASSLEVAGGYGYTF. CDR3 DNA: TGTGCCAGCAGCTTAGAAGTGGCCGGGGGCTATGGCTACACCTTC.

At least ten counts were recorded for this clonotype. The chain recombines TRBV20-1 with TRBJ2-1, with 7 positions matching TRBD2. The junction had 3 bases not matched to a gene; V was cut back by 1 base and J by 0 bases. The CDR3 covers 15 residues. The germline V gene encodes CDR1 DFQATT and CDR2 SNEGSKA (reference sequence). CDR3 sequence: CSARGRGSSYNEQFF. The CDR3 DNA reads as TGCAGTGCTAGAGGGCGGGGGAGCTCCTACAATGAGCAGTTCTTC.

In its sample, this clonotype was seen many times. The chain combines TRBV11-2 with TRBJ2-2, with 7 bases lining up with TRBD2. Trimming at V came to 2 bases and at J to 2 bases, leaving 5 bases not matched to a gene. The CDR3 sequence is 16 residues long. CDR1 and CDR2 (germline): SGHAT, FQNNGV. CDR3 sequence reads: CASSLLRAGNTGELFF. The CDR3 nucleotides are TGTGCCAGCAGCTTACTGAGAGCGGGAAACACCGGGGAGCTGTTTTTT. The full variable domain, with the rest looked up from reference TRBV11-2 and TRBJ2-2, is EAGVAQSPRYKIIEKRQSVAFWCNPISGHATLYWYQQILGQGPKLLIQFQNNGVVDDSQLPKDRFSAERLKGVDSTLKIQPAKLEDSAVYLCASSLLRAGNTGELFFGEGSRLTVL.

This clonotype was recorded at least ten times. The rearrangement uses TRBV5-1 and TRBJ2-1; unclear D gene. The ends were cut back, 4 bases at V and 8 bases at J, with 10 bases in the middle. Germline values: CDR1 SGHRS, CDR2 YFSETQ. This CDR3 comprises 12 residues. DNA of the CDR3: TGCGCCAGCAGCCTTGGTTTCGATGAGCAGTTCTTC. Translation gives CASSLGFDEQFF.

The chain has TRBV12-3 or TRBV12-4 and TRBJ2-6; D ambiguous. The V and J ends lost 5 bases and 2 bases respectively, with 13 bases between them. The CDR3 has 16 amino acids. CDR3 region: CASSPQGLAGANVLTF. The CDR3 DNA reads as TGTGCCAGCAGTCCTCAAGGGCTGGCTGGGGCCAACGTCCTGACTTTC.

The CDR3 bases are TGTGCCAGCAGTTTATCACTAGCCCAAGGGGAGACCCAGTACTTC. It is translated as CASSLSLAQGETQYF. V usage is TRBV12-3 or TRBV12-4 and J usage is TRBJ2-5, with a weak D call TRBD2 (6 bases). The CDR3 totals 15 residues. V gave up 2 bases and J gave up 5 bases, with 15 bases separating them.

The rearrangement uses TRBV7-6 and TRBJ2-1, with D possibly matching TRBD2 (5 bases). V lost 0 bases, J lost 4 bases, and 16 bases lay in between. Germline CDR1 reads SGHVS; CDR2 reads FNYEAQ. This CDR3 has 17 residues. The CDR3 nucleotides read TGTGCCAGCAGCTTAGCGCCGGCGGGCACCCTATACAATGAGCAGTTCTTC. It yields the protein CASSLAPAGTLYNEQFF.